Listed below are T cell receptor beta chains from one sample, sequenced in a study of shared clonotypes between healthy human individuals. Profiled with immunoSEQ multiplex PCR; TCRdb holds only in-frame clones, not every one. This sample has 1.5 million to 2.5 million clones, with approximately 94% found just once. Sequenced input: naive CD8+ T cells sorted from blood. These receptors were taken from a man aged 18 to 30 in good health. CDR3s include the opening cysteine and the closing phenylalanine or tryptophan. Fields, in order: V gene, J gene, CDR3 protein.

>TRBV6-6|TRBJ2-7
CASSMGTGDYYEQYF
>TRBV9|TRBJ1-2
CASSVASWGGNYGYTF
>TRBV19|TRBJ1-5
CASSRDRGALPQHF
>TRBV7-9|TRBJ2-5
CASSPFGQESYF
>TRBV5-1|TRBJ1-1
CASSLSGTEAFF
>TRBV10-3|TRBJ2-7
CAIIGQGGEQYF
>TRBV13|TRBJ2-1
CASSLGVRHNEQFF
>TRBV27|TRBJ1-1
CASSSQGLGTEAFF
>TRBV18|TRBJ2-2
CASSPPEGVNTGELFF
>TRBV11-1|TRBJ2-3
CASSLGRNSGATDTQYF
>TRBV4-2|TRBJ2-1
CASSQDRSGLEQFF
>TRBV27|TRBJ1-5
CASSYVGGSSNQPQHF
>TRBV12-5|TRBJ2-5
CASGFGEGQETQYF
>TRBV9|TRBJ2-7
CASSVVKRETYEQYF
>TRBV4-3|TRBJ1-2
CASSQDGGQGDYGYTF
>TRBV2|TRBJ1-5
CASNEGDQPQHF
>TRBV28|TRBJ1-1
CASNSHSAGDNTEAFF
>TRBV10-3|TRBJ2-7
CAITKDRGSYEQYF
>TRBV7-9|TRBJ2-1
CASSPRGSSYNEQFF
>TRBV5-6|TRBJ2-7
CASSLGDRGYEQYF
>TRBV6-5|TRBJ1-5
CASSTRGGGDQPQHF
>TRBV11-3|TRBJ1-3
CASSYTGSSGNTIYF
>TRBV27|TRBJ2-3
CASSSISRTGVDTQYF
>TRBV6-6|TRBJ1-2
CASSQGYGYTF
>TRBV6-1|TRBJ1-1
CATGDSEAFF
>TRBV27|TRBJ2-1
CASSLSMGGNEQFF
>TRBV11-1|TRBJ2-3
CASSSDTDTQYF
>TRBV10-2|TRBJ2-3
CASSESGDFTDTQYF
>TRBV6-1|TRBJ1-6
CASSEHTPGTGARSPLHF
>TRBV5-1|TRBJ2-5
CASSLEGGFQETQYF
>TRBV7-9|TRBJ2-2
CATSRYGVNTGELFF
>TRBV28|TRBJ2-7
CASTSPHSYEQYF
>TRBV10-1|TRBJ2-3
CASAARGWGDTQYF
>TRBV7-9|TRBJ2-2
CASSLRRNTGELFF
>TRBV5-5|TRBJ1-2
CASSLTGGAYTF